This TCR beta chain is from a study of blood T cell repertoires in COVID-19. Study-level information: Samples of COVID-19 (acute and convalescent) were obtained from the United States, Italy and Spain. Nucleic acid was either cDNA or gDNA, and it came from T cells, B-cell-depleted T cells, or PBMCs.

This CDR3 is 17 amino acids long. Germline V gene lookup returns CDR1 MRHNA and CDR2 SNTAGT. The junction had 10 bases not matched to a gene; V was cut back by 3 bases and J by 2 bases. As originally analysed: Estimation of nucleated cell counts relied on the amplification of reference gene primers. Some clones are missing from TCRdb's copy, which holds only in-frame ones; the method was immunoSEQ multiplex PCR. Clonal size and the V and J genes are those of that table, whereas D and trimming came from the DNA. The top ten clones hold 32% of a sample with 6,500 to 9,500 clones, about 84% of them seen once.

The sequence derives from a human donor in a cohort sampled during active COVID-19. The V and J genes are TRBV6-4 and TRBJ2-3, with 8 bases matching TRBD2. The sample consisted of peripheral blood. This CDR3 is CASSEVSGGGFTDTQYF. Here the CDR3 DNA reads TGTGCCAGCAGTGAAGTCAGCGGGGGAGGGTTCACAGATACGCAGTATTTT.